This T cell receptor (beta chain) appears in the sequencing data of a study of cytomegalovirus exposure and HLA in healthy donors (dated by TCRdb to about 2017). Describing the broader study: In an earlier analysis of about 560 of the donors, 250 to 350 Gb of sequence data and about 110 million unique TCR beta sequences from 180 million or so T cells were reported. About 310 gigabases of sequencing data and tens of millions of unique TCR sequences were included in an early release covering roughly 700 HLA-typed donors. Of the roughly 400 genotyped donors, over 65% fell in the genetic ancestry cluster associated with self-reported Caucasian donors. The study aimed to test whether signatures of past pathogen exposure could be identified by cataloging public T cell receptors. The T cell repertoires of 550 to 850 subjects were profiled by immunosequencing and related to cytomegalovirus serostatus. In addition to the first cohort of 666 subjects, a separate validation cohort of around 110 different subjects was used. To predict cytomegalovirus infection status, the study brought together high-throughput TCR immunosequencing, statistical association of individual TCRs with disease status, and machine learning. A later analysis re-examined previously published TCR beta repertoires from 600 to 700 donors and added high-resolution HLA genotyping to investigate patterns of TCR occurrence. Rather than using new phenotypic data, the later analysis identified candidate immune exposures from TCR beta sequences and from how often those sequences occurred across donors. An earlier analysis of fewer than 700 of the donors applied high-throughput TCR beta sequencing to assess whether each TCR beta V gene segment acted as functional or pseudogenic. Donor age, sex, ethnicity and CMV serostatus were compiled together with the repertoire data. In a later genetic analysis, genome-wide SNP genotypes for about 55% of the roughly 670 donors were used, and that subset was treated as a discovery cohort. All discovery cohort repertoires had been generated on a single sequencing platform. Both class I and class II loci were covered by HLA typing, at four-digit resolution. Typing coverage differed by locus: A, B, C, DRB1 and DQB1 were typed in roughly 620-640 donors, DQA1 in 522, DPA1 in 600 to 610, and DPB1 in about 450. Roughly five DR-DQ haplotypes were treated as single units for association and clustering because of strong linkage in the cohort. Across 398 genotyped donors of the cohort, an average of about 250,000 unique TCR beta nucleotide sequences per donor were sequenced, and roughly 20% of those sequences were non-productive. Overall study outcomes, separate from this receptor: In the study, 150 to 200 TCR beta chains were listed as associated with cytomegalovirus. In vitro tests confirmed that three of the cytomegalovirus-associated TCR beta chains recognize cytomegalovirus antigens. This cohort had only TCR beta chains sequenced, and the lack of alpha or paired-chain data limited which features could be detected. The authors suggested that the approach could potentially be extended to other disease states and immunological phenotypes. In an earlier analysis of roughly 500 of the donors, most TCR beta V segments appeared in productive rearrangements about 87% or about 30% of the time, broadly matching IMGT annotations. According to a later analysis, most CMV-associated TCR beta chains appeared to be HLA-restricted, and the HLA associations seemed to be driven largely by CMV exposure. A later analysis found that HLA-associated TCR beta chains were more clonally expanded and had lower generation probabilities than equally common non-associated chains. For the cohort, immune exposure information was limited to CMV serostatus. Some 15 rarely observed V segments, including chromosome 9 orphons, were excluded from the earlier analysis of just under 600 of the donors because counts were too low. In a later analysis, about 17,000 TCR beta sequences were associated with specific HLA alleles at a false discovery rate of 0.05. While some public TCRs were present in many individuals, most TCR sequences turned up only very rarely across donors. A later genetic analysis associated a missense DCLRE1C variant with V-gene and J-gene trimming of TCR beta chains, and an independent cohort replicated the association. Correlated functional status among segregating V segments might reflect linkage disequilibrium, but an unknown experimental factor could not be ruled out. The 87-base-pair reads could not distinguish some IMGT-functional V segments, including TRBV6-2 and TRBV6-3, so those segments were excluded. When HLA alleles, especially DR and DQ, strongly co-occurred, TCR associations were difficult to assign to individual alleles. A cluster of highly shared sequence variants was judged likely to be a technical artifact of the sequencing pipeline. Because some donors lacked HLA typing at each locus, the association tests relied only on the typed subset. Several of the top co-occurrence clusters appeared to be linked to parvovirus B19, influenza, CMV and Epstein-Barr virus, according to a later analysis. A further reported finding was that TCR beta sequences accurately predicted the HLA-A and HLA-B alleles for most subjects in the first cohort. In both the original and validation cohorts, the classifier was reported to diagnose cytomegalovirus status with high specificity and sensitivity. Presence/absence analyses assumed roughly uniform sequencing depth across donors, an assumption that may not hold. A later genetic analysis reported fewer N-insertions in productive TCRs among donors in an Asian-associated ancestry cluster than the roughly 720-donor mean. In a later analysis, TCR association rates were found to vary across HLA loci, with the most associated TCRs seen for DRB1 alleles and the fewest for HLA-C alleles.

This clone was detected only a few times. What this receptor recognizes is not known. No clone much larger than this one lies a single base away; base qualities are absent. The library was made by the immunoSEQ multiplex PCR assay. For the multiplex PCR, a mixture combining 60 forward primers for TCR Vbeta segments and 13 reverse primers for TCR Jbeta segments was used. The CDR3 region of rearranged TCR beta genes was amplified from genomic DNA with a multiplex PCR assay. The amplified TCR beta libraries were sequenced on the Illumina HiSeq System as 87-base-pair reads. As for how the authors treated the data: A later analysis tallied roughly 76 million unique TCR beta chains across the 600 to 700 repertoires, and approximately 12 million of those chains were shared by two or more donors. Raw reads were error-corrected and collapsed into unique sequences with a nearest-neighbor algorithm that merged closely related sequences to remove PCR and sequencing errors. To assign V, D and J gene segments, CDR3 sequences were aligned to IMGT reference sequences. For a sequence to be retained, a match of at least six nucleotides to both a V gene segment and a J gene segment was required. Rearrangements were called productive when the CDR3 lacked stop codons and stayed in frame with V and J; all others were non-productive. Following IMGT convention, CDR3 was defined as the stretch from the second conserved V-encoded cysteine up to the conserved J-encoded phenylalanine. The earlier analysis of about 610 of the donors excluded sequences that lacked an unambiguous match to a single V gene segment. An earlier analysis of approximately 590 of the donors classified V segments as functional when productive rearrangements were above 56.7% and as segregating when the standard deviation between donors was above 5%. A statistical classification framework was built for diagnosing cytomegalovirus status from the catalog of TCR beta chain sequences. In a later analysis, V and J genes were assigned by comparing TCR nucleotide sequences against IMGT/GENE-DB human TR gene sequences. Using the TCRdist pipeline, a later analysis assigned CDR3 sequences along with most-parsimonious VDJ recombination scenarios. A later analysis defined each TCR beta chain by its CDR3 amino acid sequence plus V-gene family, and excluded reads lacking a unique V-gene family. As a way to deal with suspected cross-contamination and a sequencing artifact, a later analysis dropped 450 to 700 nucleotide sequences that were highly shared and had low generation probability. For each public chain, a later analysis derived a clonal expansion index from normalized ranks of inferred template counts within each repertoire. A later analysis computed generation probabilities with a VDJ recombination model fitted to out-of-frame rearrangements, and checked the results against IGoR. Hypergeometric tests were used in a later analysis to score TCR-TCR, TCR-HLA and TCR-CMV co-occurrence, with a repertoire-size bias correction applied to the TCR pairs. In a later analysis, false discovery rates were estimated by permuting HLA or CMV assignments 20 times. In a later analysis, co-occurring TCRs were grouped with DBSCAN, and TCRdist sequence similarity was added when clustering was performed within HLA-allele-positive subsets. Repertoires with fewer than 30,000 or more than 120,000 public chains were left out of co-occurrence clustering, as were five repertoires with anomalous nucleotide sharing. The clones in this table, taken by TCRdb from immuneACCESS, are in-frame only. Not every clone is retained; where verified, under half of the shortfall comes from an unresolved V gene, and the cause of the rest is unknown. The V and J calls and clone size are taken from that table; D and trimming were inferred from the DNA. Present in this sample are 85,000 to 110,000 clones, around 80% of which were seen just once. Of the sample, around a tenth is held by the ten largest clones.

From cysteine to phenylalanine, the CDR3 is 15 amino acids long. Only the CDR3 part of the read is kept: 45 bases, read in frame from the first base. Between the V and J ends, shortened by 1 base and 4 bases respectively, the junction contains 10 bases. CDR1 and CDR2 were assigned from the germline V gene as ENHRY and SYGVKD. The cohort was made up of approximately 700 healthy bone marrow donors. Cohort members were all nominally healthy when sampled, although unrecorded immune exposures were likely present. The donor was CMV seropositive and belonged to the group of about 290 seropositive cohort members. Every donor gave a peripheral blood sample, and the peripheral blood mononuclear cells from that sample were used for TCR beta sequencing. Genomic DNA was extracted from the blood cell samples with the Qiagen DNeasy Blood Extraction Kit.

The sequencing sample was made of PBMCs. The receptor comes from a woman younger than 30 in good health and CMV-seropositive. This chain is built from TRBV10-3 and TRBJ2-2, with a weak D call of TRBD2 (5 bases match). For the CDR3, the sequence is CAISELDLGTGELFF. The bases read TGTGCCATCAGTGAGTTGGACTTAGGCACCGGGGAGCTGTTTTTT.